What follows are 5 T cell receptor beta chains derived from one specimen sequenced in a study of shared clonotypes between healthy human individuals (dated by TCRdb to the early 2020s). Receptors were amplified or captured by the immunoSEQ multiplex PCR assay. Entries here come from immuneACCESS through TCRdb and include only in-frame sequences with V and J called. Some clones fail to appear in such tables; in the studies checked, an unresolved V gene covers under half of the shortfall, and the cause of the remainder is unknown. Present in this sample are about a million clones, more than 75% of which were seen just once. Of the sample, approximately 1.5% is held by the ten largest clones. Material for sequencing was memory CD4+ T cells sorted from blood. The cell subset or site label, as the study defines it: CD45RA-negative fraction. These receptors all stem from a man aged 18 to 30 in good health.

This clone occurred many times. This chain uses TRBV28 with TRBJ2-7; 12 positions agree with TRBD1. Trimming removed 6 bases from V and 0 bases from J; junction bases left unmatched: 3. The CDR3 length is 15 residues. Germline loops: CDR1 MDHEN, CDR2 SYDVKM. The CDR3 DNA sequence: TGTGCCAGCAGGGAGGGACAGGGGGCCTCCTACGAGCAGTACTTC. Encoded protein: CASREGQGASYEQYF.

The chain employs TRBV2 and TRBJ1-2; D is unresolved. The CDR3 sequence is 12 residues long. Trimming stripped 3 bases from V and 4 bases from J, with 6 bases between. In germline, CDR1 is SNHLY, CDR2 FYNNEI. Here the CDR3 reads CASSDSFYGYTF. Here the CDR3 DNA reads TGTGCCAGCAGTGACAGCTTCTATGGCTACACCTTC.

The rearrangement uses TRBV15 and TRBJ1-1; 7 bases are a match to TRBD1. The ends lost 0 bases at V and 4 bases at J; junction bases unmatched: 8. This CDR3 region has 16 residues. Looked up from germline, CDR1 is LNHNV and CDR2 is YYDKDF (reference sequence). The CDR3 DNA follows: TGTGCCACCAGCAGAGATCCCAGGGGGGGAGGCACTGAAGCTTTCTTT. This gives the protein CATSRDPRGGGTEAFF.

This clone was seen a few times. The chain carries TRBV28 and TRBJ1-2; 7 nucleotides agree with TRBD1. CDR3 size: 13 residues. Per the germline V gene, CDR1 is MDHEN and CDR2 is SYDVKM. V lost 4 bases, J lost 8 bases, and 7 bases stayed unmatched. The CDR3 coding sequence is TGTGCCAGCAGTTCTAGCCAGGGGGGAGGCTACACCTTC. This sequence encodes CASSSSQGGGYTF.

The CDR3 DNA follows: TGTGCCATCAGTGCGACTACAGCTTTCACAGATACGCAGTATTTT. Encoded protein: CAISATTAFTDTQYF. The rearrangement links TRBV10-3 to TRBJ2-3; D possibly corresponds to TRBD2 (5 bases). This CDR3 is built from 15 residues. CDR1 ENHRY and CDR2 SYGVKD come from the germline V gene. The V gene lost 4 bases and the J gene lost 2 bases, with 13 bases spanning the gap.